The present T cell receptor beta chain was sequenced within a study of blood T cells in healthy people across ages. This clonotype was observed at least ten times. Then a second PCR, running roughly 7 to 11 cycles, was carried out with a sample-barcoded 5' primer and a J-beta primer mix. TCRdb re-analysed the 5' RACE reads in MiXCR, keeping a single row per CDR3 protein. This repertoire shows some 900,000 distinct CDR3 sequences, about 30% found once; its top ten account for approximately 15%. The sequenced sample consisted of blood. This TCR was sampled from a woman older than 75 in good health.

CDR3 sequence: CASSQAGTEETQYF. In DNA form, the CDR3 reads TGTGCCAGCAGCCAAGCCGGGACCGAAGAGACCCAGTACTTC. The chain has TRBV4-2 and TRBJ2-5, with D perhaps TRBD1 or TRBD2 (5 bases each). V was shortened by 1 base and J by 3 bases, with 9 bases between the two germline ends. This CDR3 spans 14 amino acids. CDR1 and CDR2 from the germline V gene are LGHNA and YNFKEQ.